The present T cell receptor beta chain was sequenced within a study of cytomegalovirus exposure and HLA in healthy donors. Study at large: Samples from HLA-typed donors yielded about 85 million unique TCRs in an early data release. General study results and limits: A later analysis found most CMV-associated TCR beta chains apparently HLA-restricted. The dataset shows that most TCR sequences were rare, while some public TCRs occurred in many donors.

Germline values: CDR1 MDHEN, CDR2 SYDVKM. V lost 5 bases and J lost 7, with 11 bases in between. This CDR3 comprises 12 residues. The PCR made use of 60 Vbeta and 13 Jbeta primers. Sequenced by immunoSEQ multiplex PCR; TCRdb stores in-frame clones only, minus some. The sample carries some 120,000 clones, approximately 80% recorded once. Of note for this clone: The antigen is unknown.

Sequencing used PBMCs. The sequence was obtained from a male donor in good health and CMV-seronegative. The chain is built from TRBV28 and TRBJ1-2, with D possibly matching TRBD1 (6 bases). CDR3 in amino acids: CASSTGSPGYTF. CDR3 in DNA: TGTGCCAGCAGTACAGGGTCGCCTGGCTACACCTTC.